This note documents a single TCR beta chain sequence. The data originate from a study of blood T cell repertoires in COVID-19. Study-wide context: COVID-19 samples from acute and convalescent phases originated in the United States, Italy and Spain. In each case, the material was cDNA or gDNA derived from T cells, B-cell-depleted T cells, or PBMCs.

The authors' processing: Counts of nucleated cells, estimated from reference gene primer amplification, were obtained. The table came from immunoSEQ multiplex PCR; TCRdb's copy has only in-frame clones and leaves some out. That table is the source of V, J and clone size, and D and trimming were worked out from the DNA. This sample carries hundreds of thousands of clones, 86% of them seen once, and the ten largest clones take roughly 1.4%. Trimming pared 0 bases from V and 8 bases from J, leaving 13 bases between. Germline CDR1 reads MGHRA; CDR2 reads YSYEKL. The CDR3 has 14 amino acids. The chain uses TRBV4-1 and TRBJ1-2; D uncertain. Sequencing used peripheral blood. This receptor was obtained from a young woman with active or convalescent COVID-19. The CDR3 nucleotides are TGCGCCAGCAGCCAAGATCAAGCCTGGGAGGGCTACACCTTC. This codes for CASSQDQAWEGYTF.